One sample yielded the 6 T cell receptor beta chains listed below, sequenced in a study of shared clonotypes between healthy human individuals. Clones were read by immunoSEQ multiplex PCR, and TCRdb kept only the in-frame ones, dropping some. The table includes some 2.3 million clones, 85% to 95% detected once. The sequencing input was naive CD4+ T cells from PBMCs. Specified subset: CD45RA+ positively selected. Receptor source: a man aged 18 to 35 in good health. Some clones in this sample may be carry-over from other donors' samples.

The chain employs TRBV6-6 and TRBJ2-7, with D perhaps assigned TRBD1 or TRBD2 (5 bases each). The length of the CDR3 is 15 residues. The V gene lost 2 bases and the J gene lost 1 base, with 12 bases spanning the gap. Germline CDR1 and CDR2: MNHNY and SVGAGI (reference sequence). The CDR3 reads CASSYGDDRSYEQYF. The CDR3 nucleotides are TGTGCCAGCAGTTACGGGGACGACAGATCCTACGAGCAGTACTTC.

This clone was observed once. The genes are TRBV5-1 and TRBJ2-1; D remains unclear. V was trimmed by 2 bases and J by 7 bases, leaving 10 bases between them. CDR1 is SGHRS, CDR2 YFSETQ, per germline. The CDR3 contains 13 residues. CDR3 sequence: CASSFPLGNEQFF. CDR3 sequence (DNA): TGCGCCAGCAGCTTCCCCCTTGGGAATGAGCAGTTCTTC.

This chain joins TRBV7-9 and TRBJ2-7, with D unresolved. The CDR3 contains 14 residues. Trimming cost V 4 bases and J 3 bases, with 13 bases left between them. Germline CDR1 SEHNR, CDR2 FQNEAQ (reference sequence). The CDR3 reads CASSSAPGGYEQYF. The DNA of the CDR3 is TGTGCCAGCAGCTCCGCCCCGGGCGGCTACGAGCAGTACTTC.

This chain joins TRBV5-1 and TRBJ1-1; tentative D call: TRBD1 (5 bases). Trimming stripped 2 bases from V and 4 bases from J, with 12 bases between. Germline lookup yields CDR1 SGHRS and CDR2 YFSETQ. CDR3 size: 14 residues. CDR3 DNA sequence: TGCGCCAGCAGCTTACAGGTGGAGGGCACTGAAGCTTTCTTT. It translates to CASSLQVEGTEAFF.

The J gene is TRBJ2-1, the V gene TRBV11-2; unclear D gene. Trimming removed 3 bases from V and 13 bases from J, with 10 bases in between. Germline loops: CDR1 SGHAT, CDR2 FQNNGV. The CDR3 totals 11 residues. CDR3 in DNA: TGTGCCAGCAGCTTTCTAGGCCTTCAGTTCTTC. Translated: CASSFLGLQFF.

The V call is TRBV27, the J call TRBJ2-2; 10 bases are shared with TRBD2. V shed 8 bases, J shed 2 bases, and the junction held 17 bases outside the gene matches. The CDR3 runs 19 residues. The germline gives CDR1 MNHEY, CDR2 SMNVEV (reference sequence). The CDR3 loop is CASPDLSEREGLNTGELFF. In DNA form, the CDR3 reads TGTGCCAGCCCAGACCTTTCGGAGCGGGAGGGCCTTAACACCGGGGAGCTGTTTTTT.